The rows below give T cell receptor beta chains drawn from one sample of a study of tumor and adjacent non-tumor tissue in lung cancer. One entry per CDR3 protein, called by TCRdb with MiXCR from the multiplex PCR reads. The sample contains some 200,000 distinct CDR3 sequences, 71% of which appear only once. Material for sequencing was lung tumor tissue. The receptors were sampled from a man aged 55 to 70 with non-small cell lung cancer. The CDR3 runs from the conserved cysteine through the conserved F or W. A D gene is named only where the DNA matches it firmly. A row's size may be missing; if present it is once, few, many or a size class.

clone size	D gene	V gene	J gene	CDR3 protein	CDR3 DNA
-	TRBD1	TRBV6-1	TRBJ1-6	CASGPRDSSYNSPLHF	TGTGCCAGCGGACCTAGGGACAGCTCCTATAATTCACCCCTCCACTTT
-	-	TRBV29-1	TRBJ2-5	CSVESPGEVETQYF	TGCAGTGTTGAGTCGCCAGGGGAGGTCGAGACCCAGTACTTC
-	-	TRBV12-3/TRBV12-4	TRBJ1-1	CASSLTVNTEAIF	TGTGCCAGCAGCCTTACAGTGAACACTGAAGCTATATTT
few	TRBD1	TRBV28	TRBJ1-1	CASSDLGTGNTEAFF	TGTGCCAGCAGTGATCTCGGGACAGGGAACACTGAAGCTTTCTTT
-	-	TRBV6-1	TRBJ1-2	CAINPSNYCYTF	TGTGCCATCAATCCGTCTAACTATTGCTACACCTTC
-	TRBD2	TRBV11-1	TRBJ2-1	CASSLFRLAGGKNEQFF	TGTGCCAGCAGCTTATTTCGTCTAGCGGGAGGCAAGAATGAGCAGTTCTTC
once	-	TRBV6-2/TRBV6-3	TRBJ2-1	CVTTAGLAVFF	TGTGTCACTACGGCGGGGCTAGCAGTGTTCTTC
-	-	TRBV6-2/TRBV6-3	TRBJ2-3	CASSYFDQPQYF	TGTGCCAGCAGTTACTTTGATCAGCCCCAGTATTTT
-	-	TRBV20-1	TRBJ2-3	CSAREPVGLYSSTDTQFF	TGCAGTGCTAGAGAACCTGTGGGCCTCTACTCTAGCACAGATACGCAGTTTTTT
-	-	TRBV11-3	TRBJ2-7	CASTDPILQYF	TGTGCCAGTACCGATCCGATCTTGCAGTACTTC
-	TRBD1	TRBV20-1	TRBJ1-5	CSANDGMTGLLTTNKPRHF	TGCAGTGCGAACGATGGGATGACAGGGCTACTGACTACAAATAAGCCCCGGCATTTT
-	-	TRBV20-1	TRBJ2-7	CSAPVPTGASYEQYF	TGCAGTGCTCCTGTTCCGACAGGAGCCTCCTACGAGCAGTACTTC
once	TRBD2	TRBV6-5	TRBJ2-3	CASSDIELAGVLGRADTQYF	TGTGCCAGCTCCGACATTGAACTAGCGGGAGTATTGGGTAGGGCAGATACGCAGTATTTT
-	TRBD2	TRBV6-5	TRBJ2-1	CASIYFTGGSDNDQLF	TGTGCCAGCATTTACTTTACGGGGGGGAGCGACAATGATCAGTTATTC
few	TRBD1	TRBV11-2	TRBJ1-2	CASSRQGDGYTF	TGTGCCAGCAGCCGACAGGGGGATGGCTACACCTTC
once	-	TRBV5-1	TRBJ1-1	CASNSREDTEAFF	TGCGCCAGCAACTCCAGAGAGGACACTGAAGCTTTCTTT
-	-	TRBV4-1	TRBJ2-3	CASSQEPYFRRARGDTQYF	TGCGCCAGCAGCCAAGAGCCCTACTTCCGGAGGGCCAGGGGAGATACGCAGTATTTT
-	-	TRBV4-2	TRBJ2-5	CASSQVASVQETQHF	TGTGCCAGCAGCCAAGTTGCGAGTGTACAAGAGACCCAGCACTTC
-	TRBD1	TRBV2	TRBJ1-1	CASRLDRGRGTEVFF	TGTGCCAGCAGGCTCGACAGGGGAAGGGGCACTGAAGTTTTCTTT
-	TRBD2	TRBV20-1	TRBJ2-5	CRASPTSGYQETQYF	TGCAGAGCTAGCCCGACTAGCGGGTACCAAGAGACCCAGTACTTC
-	TRBD1	TRBV29-1	TRBJ2-2	CSIKPGTGATRELFF	TGCAGCATCAAGCCCGGGACAGGGGCCACCAGGGAGCTGTTTTTT
-	TRBD2	TRBV20-1	TRBJ2-1	CSARGTSGPRYNEQLF	TGCAGTGCTAGAGGCACTAGCGGGCCCCGTTACAATGAGCAGCTCTTC
-	-	TRBV5-1	TRBJ1-6	CASSLHGWNSPLHF	TGCGCCAGCAGCTTGCATGGTTGGAATTCACCCCTCCACTTT
few	-	TRBV20-1	TRBJ2-5	CSPRGPETQYF	TGCAGCCCTCGGGGCCCTGAGACCCAGTACTTC
-	TRBD2	TRBV6-1	TRBJ2-3	CAGSDASGGADTQYF	TGTGCCGGCAGTGATGCTAGCGGGGGGGCAGATACGCAGTATTTT
many	TRBD1	TRBV20-1	TRBJ2-3	CSASRRDRGRTDTQYF	TGCAGTGCTTCACGCCGGGACAGGGGGCGCACAGATACGCAGTATTTT
-	-	TRBV11-3	TRBJ1-1	CASSLGSATWSRYLNTETFF	TGTGCCAGCAGCTTAGGGTCCGCGACATGGTCGCGGTACCTGAACACTGAAACTTTCTTT
-	-	TRBV20-1	TRBJ2-4	CSARDTGYAKNIQYF	TGCAGTGCCCGAGATACGGGCTACGCCAAAAACATTCAGTACTTC